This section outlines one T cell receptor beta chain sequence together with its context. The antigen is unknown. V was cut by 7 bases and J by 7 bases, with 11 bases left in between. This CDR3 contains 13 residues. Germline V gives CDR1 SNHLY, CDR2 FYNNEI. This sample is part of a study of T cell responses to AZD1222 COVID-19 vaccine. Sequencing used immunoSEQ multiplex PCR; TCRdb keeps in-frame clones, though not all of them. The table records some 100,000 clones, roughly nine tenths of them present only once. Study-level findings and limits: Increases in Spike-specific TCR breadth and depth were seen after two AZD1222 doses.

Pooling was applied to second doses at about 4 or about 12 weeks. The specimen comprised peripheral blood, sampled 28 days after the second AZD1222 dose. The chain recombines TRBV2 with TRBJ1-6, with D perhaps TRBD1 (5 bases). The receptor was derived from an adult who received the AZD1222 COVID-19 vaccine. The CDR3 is CASTGEGNSPLHF. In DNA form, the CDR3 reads TGTGCCAGCACGGGCGAGGGGAATTCACCCCTCCACTTT.